Here is one TCR beta chain with its context. Its antigen is not known. A multiplex PCR was run with 60 Vbeta primers and 13 Jbeta primers. Here immunoSEQ multiplex PCR was the method, and the copy in TCRdb shows in-frame clones only, minus some. Of about 160,000 clones detected, 60% to 85% appear once; the ten largest clones hold roughly 6.3%. This entry is derived from a study of cytomegalovirus exposure and HLA in healthy donors. Findings and limits, study-wide: Among donors in an Asian-associated ancestry cluster, a later analysis reportedly found fewer N-insertions than the roughly 610-donor mean. Sequencing depth across donors, presence/absence analyses assumed, was roughly uniform. Among TCR beta chains, those listed as cytomegalovirus-associated numbered more than 150.

The V gene's germline CDR1 is SNHLY and CDR2 FYNNEI. The CDR3 totals 18 residues. After removal of 7 bases from V and 1 base from J, the junction contained 12 bases not matched to a gene. The sequence came from a middle-aged man in good health and CMV-seropositive. The V call is TRBV2, the J call TRBJ2-4; 11 nucleotides line up with TRBD2. Material for sequencing was PBMCs. The CDR3 region has the DNA TGTGCCAGCAAAGAGGGAACTAGCGGGGGAGTGGCCAAAAACATTCAGTACTTC. This codes for CASKEGTSGGVAKNIQYF.